Sequencing of this T cell receptor beta chain was carried out in a study of cytomegalovirus exposure and HLA in healthy donors. The study, taken as a whole, reports: Most TCRs appeared rarely, but some public TCRs recurred in many donors.

This cohort consisted of healthy bone marrow donors. This PCR relied on a set of 60 Vbeta primers and 13 Jbeta primers. The method was immunoSEQ multiplex PCR; TCRdb's version includes in-frame clones alone and lacks a portion of them. The data hold around 280,000 clones, with 85% to 90% observed a single time. The CDR3 contains 15 residues. V lost 4 bases to trimming and J lost 3 bases, with 15 bases between them. CDR1 and CDR2 (germline): SNHLY, FYNNEI. To note about this clone: Its antigen is still unknown.

Sequenced input: PBMCs. The rearrangement links TRBV2 to TRBJ1-2; D uncertain. This receptor was identified in a woman aged 18-29 years in good health and CMV-seronegative. The CDR3 is CASSARPWEDYGYTF. The CDR3 DNA reads TGTGCCAGCAGTGCACGACCTTGGGAGGACTATGGCTACACCTTC.